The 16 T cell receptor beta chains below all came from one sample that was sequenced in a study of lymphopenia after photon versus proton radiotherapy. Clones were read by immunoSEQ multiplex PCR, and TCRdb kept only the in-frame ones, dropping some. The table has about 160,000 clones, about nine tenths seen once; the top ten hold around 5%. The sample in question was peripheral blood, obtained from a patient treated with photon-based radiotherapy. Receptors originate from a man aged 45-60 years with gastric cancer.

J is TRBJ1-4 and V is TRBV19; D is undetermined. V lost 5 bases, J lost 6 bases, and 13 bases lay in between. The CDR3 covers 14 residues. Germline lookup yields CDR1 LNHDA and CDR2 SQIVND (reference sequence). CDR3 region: CASSDRFGDEKLFF. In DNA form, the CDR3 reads TGTGCCAGTAGTGACCGCTTTGGGGATGAAAAACTGTTTTTT.

DNA for the CDR3: TGTGCCAGCAGCCTCGTGGGGGCCAGGACAGATACGCAGTATTTT. It yields the protein CASSLVGARTDTQYF. The chain is built from TRBV11-2 and TRBJ2-3; the D gene is possibly TRBD1 (6 bases). V was shortened by 5 bases and J by 3 bases, with 15 bases between the two germline ends. The germline CDR1 and CDR2 sequences are SGHAT and FQNNGV. The CDR3 loop spans 15 amino acids.

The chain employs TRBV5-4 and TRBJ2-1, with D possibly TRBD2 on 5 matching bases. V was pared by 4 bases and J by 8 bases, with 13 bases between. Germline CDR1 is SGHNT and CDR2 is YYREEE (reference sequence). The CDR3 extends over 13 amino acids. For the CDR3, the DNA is TGTGCCAGCAGCAGAATACTAGGCGATGAGCAGTTCTTC. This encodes CASSRILGDEQFF.

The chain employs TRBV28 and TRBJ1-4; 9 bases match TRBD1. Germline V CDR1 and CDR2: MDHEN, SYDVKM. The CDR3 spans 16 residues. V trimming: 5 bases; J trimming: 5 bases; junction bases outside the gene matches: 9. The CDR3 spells CASSVARGTGNEKLFF. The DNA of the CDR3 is TGTGCCAGCAGTGTAGCTAGGGGGACAGGGAATGAAAAACTGTTTTTT.

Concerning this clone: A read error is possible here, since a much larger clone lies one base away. The CDR3 nucleotides are TGTGCCAGCAGCTCACAGGGTTACACTGAAGCTTTCTTT. Residues: CASSSQGYTEAFF. The chain links TRBV7-6 to TRBJ1-1, with a possible D match to TRBD1 (6 bases). The germline gives CDR1 SGHVS, CDR2 FNYEAQ. The ends were cut back, 4 bases at V and 3 bases at J, with 9 bases in the middle. The CDR3 spans 13 residues. The variable domain in full, completed from reference TRBV7-6 and TRBJ1-1, reads GAGVSQSPRYKVTKRGQDVALRCDPISGHVSLYWYRQALGQGPEFLTYFNYEAQQDKSGLPNDRFSAERPEGSISTLTIQRTEQRDSAMYRCASSSQGYTEAFFGQGTRLTVV.

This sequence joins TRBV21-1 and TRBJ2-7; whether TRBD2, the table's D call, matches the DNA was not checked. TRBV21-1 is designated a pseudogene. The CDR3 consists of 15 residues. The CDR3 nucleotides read TGTGCCAGCAGCAGGCGACTAGCGGACTCCTACGAGCAGTACTTC. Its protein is CASSRRLADSYEQYF.

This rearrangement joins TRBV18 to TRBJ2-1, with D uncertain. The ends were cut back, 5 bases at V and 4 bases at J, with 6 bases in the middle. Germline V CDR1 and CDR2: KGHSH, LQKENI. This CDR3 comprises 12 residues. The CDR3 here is CASSAEYNEQFF. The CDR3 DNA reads TGTGCCAGCTCAGCAGAATACAATGAGCAGTTCTTC.

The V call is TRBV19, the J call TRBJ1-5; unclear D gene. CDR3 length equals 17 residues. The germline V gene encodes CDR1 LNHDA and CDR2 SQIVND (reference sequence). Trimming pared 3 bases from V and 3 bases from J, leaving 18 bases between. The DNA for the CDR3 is TGTGCCAGTAGTATCCCCTATAGACGGCGTTACAATCAGCCCCAGCATTTT. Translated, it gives CASSIPYRRRYNQPQHF.

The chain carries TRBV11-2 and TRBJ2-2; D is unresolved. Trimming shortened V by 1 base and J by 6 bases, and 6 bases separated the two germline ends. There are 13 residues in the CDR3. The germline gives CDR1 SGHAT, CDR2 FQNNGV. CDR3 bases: TGTGCCAGCAGCTTAGCATGGGCCGGGGAGCTGTTTTTT. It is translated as CASSLAWAGELFF.

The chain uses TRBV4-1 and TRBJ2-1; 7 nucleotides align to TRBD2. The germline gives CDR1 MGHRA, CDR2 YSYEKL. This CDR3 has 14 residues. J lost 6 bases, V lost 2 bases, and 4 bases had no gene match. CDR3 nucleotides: TGCGCCAGCAGCCAAAACCTAGCGGCCAATGAGCAGTTCTTC. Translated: CASSQNLAANEQFF.

The CDR3 loop reads CATSRVSTSGLSRADTQYF. DNA of the CDR3: TGTGCCACCAGCAGAGTTAGTACTAGCGGGCTCTCAAGGGCAGATACGCAGTATTTT. The V and J genes are TRBV15 and TRBJ2-3; 9 bases agree with TRBD2. Losses at the gene ends were 1 base for V and 4 bases for J; bases not matched to a gene: 15. Germline loops: CDR1 LNHNV, CDR2 YYDKDF (reference sequence). The CDR3 is made up of 19 amino acids.

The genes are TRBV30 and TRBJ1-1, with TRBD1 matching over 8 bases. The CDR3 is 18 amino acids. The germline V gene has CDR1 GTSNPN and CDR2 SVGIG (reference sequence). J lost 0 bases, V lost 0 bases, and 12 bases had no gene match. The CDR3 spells CAWSVPAGGAGMNTEAFF. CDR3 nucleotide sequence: TGTGCCTGGAGTGTACCCGCAGGGGGCGCGGGGATGAACACTGAAGCTTTCTTT.

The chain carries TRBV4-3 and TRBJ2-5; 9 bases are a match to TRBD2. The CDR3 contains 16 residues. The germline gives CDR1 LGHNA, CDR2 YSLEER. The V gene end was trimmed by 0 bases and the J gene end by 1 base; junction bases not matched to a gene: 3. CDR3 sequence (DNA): TGCGCCAGCAGCCAAGAGCTAGCGGGGTTCCAAGAGACCCAGTACTTC. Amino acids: CASSQELAGFQETQYF.

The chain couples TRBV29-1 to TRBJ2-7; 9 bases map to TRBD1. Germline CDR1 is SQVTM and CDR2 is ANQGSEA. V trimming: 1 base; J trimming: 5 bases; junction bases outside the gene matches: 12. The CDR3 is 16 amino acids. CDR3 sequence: CSVEGQGVTLTHEQYF. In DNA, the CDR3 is TGCAGCGTTGAAGGACAGGGGGTGACCTTAACCCACGAGCAGTACTTC.

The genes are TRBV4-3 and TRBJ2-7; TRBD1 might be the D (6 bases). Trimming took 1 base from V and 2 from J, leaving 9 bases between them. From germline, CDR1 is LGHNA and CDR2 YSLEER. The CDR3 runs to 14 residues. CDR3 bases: TGCGCCAGCAGCCAAGGTACAGGGACCTACGAGCAGTACTTC. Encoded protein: CASSQGTGTYEQYF.

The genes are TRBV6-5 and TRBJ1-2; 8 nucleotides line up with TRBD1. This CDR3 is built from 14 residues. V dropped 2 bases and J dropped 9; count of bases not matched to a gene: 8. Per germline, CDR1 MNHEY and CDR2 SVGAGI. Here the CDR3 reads CASSYDRGRGSYTF. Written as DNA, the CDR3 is TGTGCCAGCAGTTACGACAGGGGACGGGGGAGCTACACCTTC.